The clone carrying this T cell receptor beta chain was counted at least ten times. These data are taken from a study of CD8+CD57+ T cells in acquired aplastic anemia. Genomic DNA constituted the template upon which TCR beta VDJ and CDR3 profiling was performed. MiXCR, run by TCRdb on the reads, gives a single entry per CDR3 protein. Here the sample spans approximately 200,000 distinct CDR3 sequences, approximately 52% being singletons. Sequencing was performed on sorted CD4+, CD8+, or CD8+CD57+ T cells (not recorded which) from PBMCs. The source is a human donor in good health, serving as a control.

CDR3 loop: CASSYAATNEKLFF. Written as DNA, the CDR3 is TGTGCCAGCAGTTATGCGGCCACTAATGAAAAACTGTTTTTT. The chain couples TRBV6-6 to TRBJ1-4; D uncertain. Trimming left V 3 bases short and J 2 bases short, with 7 bases between. CDR3 length: 14 residues. The germline V gene encodes CDR1 MNHNY and CDR2 SVGAGI (reference sequence).